Shown below are 27 T cell receptor beta chains from a single sample sequenced in a study of CD8 T cell repertoires and HIV-1 epitope variants. The antigens of these receptors remain unknown. Sequencing used immunoSEQ multiplex PCR; TCRdb keeps in-frame clones, though not all of them. The data hold a few thousand clones, with around 70% observed a single time. Source material: cultured CD8+ T cells derived from PBMCs. The receptors originated from a male donor with HIV.

V is TRBV6-5 and J is TRBJ2-2; D is undetermined. V lost 0 bases and J lost 11, with 10 bases in between. Germline V CDR1 and CDR2: MNHEY, SVGAGI. The CDR3 is made up of 13 amino acids. The CDR3 nucleotides are TGTGCCAGCAGTTACTCCACCCAATCCGAGCTGTTTTTT. This gives the protein CASSYSTQSELFF.

The gene calls are TRBV11-3 and TRBJ2-1, with 11 positions matching TRBD2. V gave up 3 bases and J gave up 4 bases; unmatched junction bases: 5. Germline V CDR1 and CDR2: SGHNT, YENEEA. This CDR3 is 16 amino acids long. For the CDR3, the DNA is TGTGCCAGCAGCTTCCTCGGGACTAGCGGATACAATGAGCAGTTCTTC. Its protein product is CASSFLGTSGYNEQFF.

This clone was detected a few times. The CDR3 loop is CASSEDANYGYTF. CDR3 nucleotides: TGTGCCAGTAGTGAGGACGCTAACTATGGCTACACCTTC. The chain is built from TRBV19 and TRBJ1-2, with D hard to call. The CDR3 runs to 13 residues. CDR1 is LNHDA, CDR2 SQIVND, per germline (reference sequence). V lost 5 bases, J lost 0 bases, and 7 bases lay in between.

This clone was seen a few times. The rearrangement joins TRBV29-1 to TRBJ2-1, with unresolved D. From germline, CDR1 is SQVTM and CDR2 ANQGSEA. The V end lost 1 base, the J end lost 6 bases, and 1 base lay between the germline ends. The CDR3 contains 10 residues. For the CDR3, the DNA is TGCAGCGTTGAAGGCAATGAGCAGTTCTTC. Translating gives CSVEGNEQFF.

This chain uses TRBV15 with TRBJ2-6; D uncertain. Germline CDR1 reads LNHNV; CDR2 reads YYDKDF (reference sequence). This CDR3 contains 16 residues. Trimming took 0 bases from V and 0 from J, leaving 6 bases between them. CDR3 nucleotides: TGTGCCACCAGCAGAGATCGCGGCTCTGGGGCCAACGTCCTGACTTTC. Translation: CATSRDRGSGANVLTF.

V usage is TRBV7-9 and J usage is TRBJ2-3, with TRBD2 identical over 7 bases. V trimming: 5 bases; J trimming: 1 base; junction bases outside the gene matches: 12. Germline assignment: CDR1 SEHNR and CDR2 FQNEAQ (reference sequence). This CDR3 contains 17 residues. The CDR3 nucleotides are TGTGCCAGCAGCCCGGGGGGTGGGGGAGCTGGCACAGATACGCAGTATTTT. This encodes CASSPGGGGAGTDTQYF.

This chain joins TRBV7-6 and TRBJ1-5; D is unresolved. Germline V gives CDR1 SGHVS, CDR2 FNYEAQ. The CDR3 length is 14 residues. Deletions cut 5 bases from V and 0 bases from J, with 8 bases between. Here the CDR3 DNA reads TGTGCCAGCAGCCCGAGCTATAGCAATCAGCCCCAGCATTTT. Protein sequence: CASSPSYSNQPQHF.

The V call is TRBV19, the J call TRBJ1-2; 8 nucleotides line up with TRBD1. Looked up from germline, CDR1 is LNHDA and CDR2 is SQIVND (reference sequence). Losses at the gene ends were 3 bases for V and 4 bases for J; bases not matched to a gene: 7. This CDR3 has 15 residues. The CDR3 DNA sequence: TGTGCCAGTAGTATCAAGGGACAGGACTCCTATGGCTACACCTTC. Translation gives CASSIKGQDSYGYTF.

This clone was recorded a few times. The chain couples TRBV2 to TRBJ2-7, with TRBD1 identical over 9 bases. Germline CDR1 and CDR2: SNHLY and FYNNEI. Trimming at V came to 8 bases and at J to 3 bases, leaving 8 bases not matched to a gene. The CDR3 contains 14 residues. The CDR3 loop reads CASEGRTGDYEQYF. The CDR3 nucleotides are TGTGCCAGCGAGGGTCGGACAGGGGACTACGAGCAGTACTTC.

The chain employs TRBV27 and TRBJ2-5; D might be TRBD2 (5 bases). The V end lost 6 bases, the J end lost 2 bases, and 16 bases lay between the germline ends. The CDR3 loop spans 15 amino acids. The V gene's germline CDR1 is MNHEY and CDR2 SMNVEV (reference sequence). The CDR3 nucleotides read TGTGCCAGCAGCTCCGCCGGGATAGATCAAGAGACCCAGTACTTC. Amino acids: CASSSAGIDQETQYF.

The chain links TRBV7-8 to TRBJ2-1; TRBD1 matches 9 bases. CDR1 is SGHVS and CDR2 is FQNEAQ in the germline V gene. The V and J ends lost 4 bases and 7 bases, in that order; junction bases with no gene match: 5. The CDR3 spans 14 residues. The CDR3 DNA is TGTGCCAGCAGCTCCCTGGGGACAGGGAATGAGCAGTTCTTC. It translates to CASSSLGTGNEQFF.

This rearrangement joins TRBV28 to TRBJ2-3; possibly TRBD2 for D (5 bases). Looked up from germline, CDR1 is MDHEN and CDR2 is SYDVKM. V was pared by 2 bases and J by 0 bases, with 9 bases between. This CDR3 has 15 amino acids. This chain's CDR3 is CASSLGAVSTDTQYF. CDR3 in DNA: TGTGCCAGCAGTTTAGGAGCGGTAAGCACAGATACGCAGTATTTT.

V and J are TRBV10-2 and TRBJ1-6, with D possibly TRBD1 on 5 matching bases. V shed 2 bases and J shed 13 bases, with 15 bases lying between them. CDR3 size: 14 residues. CDR1 WSHSY and CDR2 SAAADI come from the germline V gene. In DNA form, the CDR3 reads TGCGCCAGCAGTGAGGCCGGGGGAGAGGCGCCCCTCCACTTT. Residues: CASSEAGGEAPLHF.

The chain joins TRBV7-9 to TRBJ2-1, with D tentatively TRBD2 (5 bases). V was shortened by 1 base and J by 8 bases, with 12 bases between the two germline ends. This CDR3 has 14 amino acids. Germline CDR1 and CDR2: SEHNR and FQNEAQ (reference sequence). The CDR3 bases are TGTGCCAGCAGCTTAGTTTCTAGCTATGATGAGCAGTTCTTC. Residues: CASSLVSSYDEQFF.

The chain joins TRBV13 to TRBJ2-2, with 10 bases matching TRBD2. The germline gives CDR1 PRHDT, CDR2 FYEKMQ (reference sequence). The CDR3 sequence is 18 residues long. V shed 1 base and J 7 bases; nucleotides not matched to a gene: 12. The CDR3 DNA reads TGTGCCAGCAGCTTAGCCTTGCTAGCGGGAGTTGGAAGCGGGGAGCTGTTTTTT. Translated, it gives CASSLALLAGVGSGELFF.

V is TRBV27 and J is TRBJ1-5; D is undetermined. CDR3 size: 14 residues. V shed 0 bases and J shed 1 base, with 4 bases lying between them. Germline V CDR1 and CDR2: MNHEY, SMNVEV (reference sequence). In DNA, the CDR3 is TGTGCCAGCAGTTTATCCGGAAGCAATCAGCCCCAGCATTTT. This gives the protein CASSLSGSNQPQHF.

The chain carries TRBV27 and TRBJ1-2, with D perhaps matching TRBD1 (5 bases). Trimming shortened V by 3 bases and J by 5 bases, and 16 bases separated the two germline ends. CDR1 is MNHEY, CDR2 SMNVEV, per germline (reference sequence). The CDR3 spans 15 residues. The CDR3: CASSLAGEERYGYTF. In nucleotides, the CDR3 is TGTGCCAGCAGTTTGGCGGGGGAAGAACGTTATGGCTACACCTTC.

This sequence joins TRBV4-3 and TRBJ1-1, with D maybe TRBD1 (5 bases). Germline V gives CDR1 LGHNA, CDR2 YSLEER. V was trimmed by 0 bases and J by 3 bases, leaving 17 bases between them. The CDR3 contains 17 residues. Here the CDR3 reads CASSQDQDGGGYTEAFF. CDR3 DNA: TGCGCCAGCAGCCAAGATCAAGATGGGGGGGGGTACACTGAAGCTTTCTTT.

The V gene is TRBV7-9, the J gene TRBJ1-4; D gene ambiguous. Germline CDR1 and CDR2: SEHNR and FQNEAQ (reference sequence). V was trimmed by 4 bases and J by 6 bases, leaving 15 bases between them. The length of the CDR3 is 15 residues. The CDR3: CASSYGPSRDEKLFF. CDR3 DNA sequence: TGTGCCAGCAGCTATGGGCCCTCACGGGATGAAAAACTGTTTTTT. The complete variable domain, with remaining parts taken from reference TRBV7-9 and TRBJ1-4, reads DTGVSQNPRHKITKRGQNVTFRCDPISEHNRLYWYRQTLGQGPEFLTYFQNEAQLEKSRLLSDRFSAERPKGSFSTLEIQRTEQGDSAMYLCASSYGPSRDEKLFFGSGTQLSVL.

J is TRBJ2-5 and V is TRBV5-6, with a possible D match to TRBD2 (7 bases). The J call may be faulty, since TRBJ2-7 better matches the DNA end. This CDR3 is 14 amino acids long. CDR1 is SGHDT and CDR2 is YYEEEE in the germline V gene. The CDR3 reads CASGGGGATYEQYF. DNA for the CDR3: TGTGCCAGCGGCGGGGGCGGAGCCACCTACGAGCAGTACTTC.

This clone was seen a handful of times. CDR3 region: CASSPSQGGLYEQYF. In nucleotides, the CDR3 is TGTGCCAGCTCACCATCTCAAGGGGGCCTTTACGAGCAGTACTTC. J is TRBJ2-7 and V is TRBV18, with 7 bases aligning to TRBD1. The CDR3 has 15 amino acids. Germline assignment: CDR1 KGHSH and CDR2 LQKENI. After removal of 2 bases from V and 4 bases from J, the junction contained 8 bases not matched to a gene.

CDR3 bases: TGTGCCAGCAGCTCCAATAGCGTGGGCTCCTACAATGAGCAGTTCTTC. Translated: CASSSNSVGSYNEQFF. The rearrangement uses TRBV7-8 and TRBJ2-1, with D possibly TRBD2 on 5 matching bases. Between the trimmed V and J ends, which lost 4 bases and 0 bases, there was a span of 13 bases. CDR3 length equals 16 residues. Per the germline V gene, CDR1 is SGHVS and CDR2 is FQNEAQ. Full variable domain (outside the CDR3, taken from reference TRBV7-8 and TRBJ2-1): GAGVSQSPRYKVAKRGQDVALRCDPISGHVSLFWYQQALGQGPEFLTYFQNEAQLDKSGLPSDRFFAERPEGSVSTLKIQRTQQEDSAVYLCASSSNSVGSYNEQFFGPGTRLTVL.

This chain links TRBV6-5 with TRBJ2-1, with a possible D match to TRBD1 (6 bases). Trimming shortened V by 0 bases and J by 7 bases, and 16 bases separated the two germline ends. The germline CDR1 and CDR2 sequences are MNHEY and SVGAGI. This CDR3 region has 16 residues. CDR3 sequence (DNA): TGTGCCAGCAGTTACTCGGGCAGGGGAAGGCGAAATGAGCAGTTCTTC. Amino acids: CASSYSGRGRRNEQFF.

This chain uses TRBV4-3 with TRBJ1-4; the D gene is possibly TRBD1 (6 bases). This CDR3 region has 15 residues. V dropped 0 bases and J dropped 8 bases, with 13 bases sitting between them. Germline V gene sequence: CDR1 LGHNA, CDR2 YSLEER. CDR3 bases: TGCGCCAGCAGCCAAGATCCAGGGGCTGGGGAAAAACTGTTTTTT. Translation: CASSQDPGAGEKLFF.

V usage is TRBV13 and J usage is TRBJ1-3; the match to TRBD1 covers 7 bases. The V segment lost 6 bases and the J segment 0 bases; nucleotides outside the gene matches: 8. CDR3 length equals 16 residues. Germline CDR1 is PRHDT and CDR2 is FYEKMQ (reference sequence). CDR3 loop: CASRPPRQGSGNTIYF. CDR3 nucleotides: TGTGCCAGCAGGCCCCCCCGACAGGGCTCTGGAAACACCATATATTTT.

This clone was counted a single time. The J gene is TRBJ1-6, the V gene TRBV7-9, with 8 nucleotides matching TRBD1. The germline V gene encodes CDR1 SEHNR and CDR2 FQNEAQ (reference sequence). The V segment lost 4 bases and the J segment 9 bases; nucleotides outside the gene matches: 8. The CDR3 is made up of 15 amino acids. This CDR3 reads CASSSQGARGSPLHF. The CDR3 DNA reads TGTGCCAGCAGCTCGCAGGGGGCGCGGGGTTCACCCCTCCACTTT.

The chain links TRBV5-1 to TRBJ2-1; possibly TRBD1 for D (5 bases). CDR3 length equals 18 residues. Trimming left V 2 bases short and J 4 bases short, with 22 bases between. Germline assignment: CDR1 SGHRS and CDR2 YFSETQ. As DNA, the CDR3 is TGCGCCAGCAGCTTAAGGGTCCCGGGCAGGGATCGTTACAATGAGCAGTTCTTC. The encoded protein is CASSLRVPGRDRYNEQFF.